This T cell receptor beta chain was captured in a study of OX40 agonist ivuxolimab in advanced cancers. As for the study in general: As their treatment, patients were administered ivuxolimab, an agonistic anti-OX40 (CD134) antibody.

Measured with immunoSEQ multiplex PCR; TCRdb has only the in-frame clones, and not every one. The data show more than 55,000 clones, 86% seen once. A history of autoimmune disease or systemic immunosuppression excluded patients. The study, taken as a whole, reports: Normalized T-cell clonal expansion was also low in some nonresponders. Determination of antigen specificity was not performed for the expanded peripheral T cells.

As regards this clone: Its antigen is not identified.

The receptor was isolated from an adult with an advanced solid tumor such as melanoma, head and neck, liver or kidney cancer. The sample here was CD4+ or CD8+ T cells sorted from blood, taken in a trial of the OX40 agonist ivuxolimab.

The CDR3 DNA sequence: TGTGCCTGGAGTCTCCGGGGGGCTAGCGCGCAGGGGCAGTACTTC. This translates into CAWSLRGASAQGQYF. The rearrangement links TRBV30 to TRBJ2-7; possible D gene TRBD2, 7 bases. The germline V and J ends were trimmed by 2 bases and 9 bases, with 23 bases remaining between them. This CDR3 contains 15 residues. Per the germline V gene, CDR1 is GTSNPN and CDR2 is SVGIG (reference sequence).